This T cell receptor beta chain emerged from a study of T cells in Graves' hyperthyroidism and ophthalmopathy. Background on the study: Peripheral blood samples were taken at initial diagnosis, prior to any treatment.

Patients were excluded because of uncontrolled infection, other autoimmune disease, pregnancy or lactation. Germline-derived CDR1 and CDR2 are SQVTM and ANQGSEA. The CDR3 sequence is 15 residues long. V was shortened by 5 bases and J by 2 bases, with 17 bases between the two germline ends. Only one count was recorded for this clonotype. Amplification yielded TCR beta CDR3 regions, with RNA transcripts as the source. HTBI primers were employed in a first-round RT-PCR of the TCR CDR3. TCRdb redid the calling of the multiplex PCR reads with MiXCR, one entry per CDR3 protein. The data contain approximately 360,000 distinct CDR3 sequences, around 16% of them singletons.

V is TRBV29-1 and J is TRBJ2-3; perhaps TRBD1 as D (6 bases). Sequencing was done on a sample of blood. The receptor comes from a woman aged 18-29 years with Graves' hyperthyroidism that later progressed to Graves' ophthalmopathy. CDR3 residues: CSVPHRQEFTDTQYF. The CDR3, as DNA: TGCAGCGTTCCGCACCGACAGGAGTTCACAGATACGCAGTATTTT.